The rows below give T cell receptor beta chains drawn from one sample of a study of cytomegalovirus exposure and HLA in healthy donors. TCRdb's copy holds only in-frame clones and misses some; the assay was immunoSEQ multiplex PCR. The table includes hundreds of thousands of clones, 65% to 85% detected once. Sequencing input: PBMCs. These receptors came from a boy between 2 and 15 years old in good health and CMV-seronegative. The CDR3 runs from the conserved cysteine through the conserved F or W. Fields, in order: J gene, V gene, D gene, clone size, CDR3 protein, CDR3 DNA. D genes are given only for firm matches. Clone sizes are given selectively: once, few, many, or a class where the clone is expanded.

TRBJ2-1 | TRBV18 | . | . | CASSPRTGTSNEQFF | TGTGCCAGCTCACCTCGAACAGGGACAAGCAATGAGCAGTTCTTC
TRBJ1-2 | TRBV4-1 | . | . | CASSLDTSYGYTF | TGCGCCAGCAGCCTGGACACTTCCTATGGCTACACCTTC
TRBJ2-1 | TRBV5-1 | TRBD2 | . | CASRPPGGAYNEQFF | TGCGCCAGCAGGCCTCCCGGGGGGGCCTACAATGAGCAGTTCTTC
TRBJ2-5 | TRBV12-5 | TRBD1 | . | CASGWGQGSWETQYF | TGTGCTAGTGGTTGGGGACAGGGGTCTTGGGAGACCCAGTACTTC
TRBJ2-7 | TRBV30 | . | . | CAWSDGDEQYF | TGTGCCTGGAGTGACGGGGACGAGCAGTACTTC
TRBJ1-6 | TRBV27 | . | . | CASSLTFSYNSPLHF | TGTGCCAGCAGTTTAACTTTCTCCTATAATTCACCCCTCCACTTT
TRBJ1-2 | TRBV4-2 | . | . | CASSQDLVRERGGYTF | TGTGCCAGCAGCCAAGATTTAGTCAGGGAAAGGGGTGGCTACACCTTC
TRBJ2-2 | TRBV27 | TRBD1 | . | CATREGGIGELFF | TGTGCCACCCGGGAAGGGGGCATCGGGGAGCTGTTTTTT
TRBJ2-2 | TRBV5-4 | . | few | CASSFGVGGTGELFF | TGTGCCAGCAGCTTTGGAGTAGGGGGCACCGGGGAGCTGTTTTTT
TRBJ2-2 | TRBV7-2 | TRBD2 | . | CASSSGRNTGELFF | TGTGCCAGCAGCAGCGGGAGGAACACCGGGGAGCTGTTTTTT
TRBJ2-7 | TRBV27 | TRBD2 | . | CASSPTGGESGISYEQYF | TGTGCCAGCAGTCCAACAGGCGGGGAAAGCGGGATTTCCTACGAGCAGTACTTC
TRBJ2-1 | TRBV7-7 | TRBD2 | . | CASSSGTGGLASSNEQFF | TGTGCTAGCAGCTCCGGAACGGGGGGACTAGCGTCGAGTAATGAGCAGTTCTTC
TRBJ1-2 | TRBV2 | . | once | CASSEALPRTLGDYGYTF | TGTGCCAGCAGTGAAGCTCTTCCTAGGACCTTAGGGGACTATGGCTACACCTTC
TRBJ2-1 | TRBV6-5 | TRBD2 | . | CASNRLAGNEQFF | TGTGCCAGCAACCGACTAGCGGGGAACGAGCAGTTCTTC
TRBJ2-7 | TRBV2 | . | . | CASSEAEGRQVLSYEQYF | TGTGCCAGCAGTGAAGCCGAGGGAAGACAGGTCCTCTCCTACGAGCAGTACTTC
TRBJ2-1 | TRBV7-6 | TRBD2 | . | CASSYTGTSGIYEQFF | TGTGCCAGCAGCTACACAGGGACTAGCGGGATCTATGAGCAGTTCTTC
TRBJ1-2 | TRBV9 | TRBD1 | . | CASSATGDYGYTF | TGTGCCAGCAGCGCGACAGGGGACTATGGCTACACCTTC
TRBJ2-3 | TRBV19 | TRBD1 | . | CASGQGRADTQYF | TGTGCCTCGGGACAGGGAAGAGCAGATACGCAGTATTTT
TRBJ2-2 | TRBV7-8 | . | . | CASSLGGVGTGELFF | TGTGCCAGCAGCTTAGGCGGTGTAGGCACCGGGGAGCTGTTTTTT
TRBJ2-1 | TRBV5-1 | TRBD2 | . | CASSTGTSGGPKQQFF | TGCGCCAGCAGCACTGGGACTAGCGGGGGACCTAAACAGCAGTTCTTC
TRBJ1-3 | TRBV19 | . | . | CASSIQDRGLHLPNTIYF | TGTGCCAGTAGTATCCAGGACAGAGGGCTCCACTTACCAAACACCATATATTTT
TRBJ1-2 | TRBV28 | . | . | CASGAGYGYTF | TGTGCCAGCGGGGCTGGCTATGGCTACACCTTC
TRBJ1-5 | TRBV7-2 | . | . | CASSNAGGSNQPQHF | TGTGCCAGCAGCAACGCCGGCGGTAGCAATCAGCCCCAGCATTTT
TRBJ2-2 | TRBV27 | TRBD2 | . | CASTWTSLGELFF | TGTGCCAGCACTTGGACTAGTTTAGGGGAGCTGTTTTTT
TRBJ1-1 | TRBV5-6 | . | . | CASSLGSGEAFF | TGTGCCAGCAGCTTAGGGAGTGGGGAAGCTTTCTTT
TRBJ1-2 | TRBV10-3 | TRBD1 | once | CAISDGTETSRGYTF | TGTGCCATCAGTGATGGGACAGAGACTTCGCGGGGCTACACCTTC
TRBJ2-3 | TRBV7-2 | TRBD2 | . | CASSLYSSGGADTQYF | TGTGCCAGCAGCTTATATAGTAGCGGGGGGGCAGATACGCAGTATTTT
TRBJ1-2 | TRBV5-1 | . | . | CASRRTQGYYMDGYTF | TGCGCCAGCAGACGGACTCAGGGGTATTACATGGATGGCTACACCTTC
TRBJ1-2 | TRBV27 | TRBD1 | . | CASSLQGAHGYTF | TGTGCCAGCAGTTTACAGGGGGCTCATGGCTACACCTTC
TRBJ2-1 | TRBV5-4 | . | . | CASSSIVYDEQFF | TGTGCCAGCAGCTCCATAGTTTACGATGAGCAGTTCTTC
TRBJ2-7 | TRBV27 | . | . | CASTPPGHYEQYF | TGTGCCAGCACCCCCCCCGGACACTACGAGCAGTACTTC
TRBJ2-1 | TRBV9 | TRBD2 | once | CASSAIAGGLYNEQFF | TGTGCCAGCAGCGCAATAGCGGGGGGCCTCTACAATGAGCAGTTCTTC
TRBJ1-1 | TRBV2 | TRBD1 | . | CASTLDRVGTEAFF | TGTGCCAGCACCCTGGACAGGGTCGGCACTGAAGCTTTCTTT
TRBJ2-1 | TRBV5-1 | . | . | CASSLKTSLDEQFF | TGCGCCAGCAGCCTGAAGACTAGTCTCGATGAGCAGTTCTTC
TRBJ2-5 | TRBV9 | TRBD2 | . | CASSVGLAGGPQTQYF | TGTGCCAGCAGCGTAGGACTAGCGGGGGGGCCTCAGACCCAGTACTTC
TRBJ2-5 | TRBV13 | . | once | CASSSAPDSRETQYF | TGTGCCAGCAGCTCCGCCCCGGACAGCCGAGAGACCCAGTACTTC
TRBJ2-7 | TRBV6-1 | . | few | CASSESDSLYEQYF | TGTGCCAGCAGTGAATCTGACAGCTTGTACGAGCAGTACTTC
TRBJ1-1 | TRBV5-6 | TRBD1 | . | CASSQKKQGGPSEAFF | TGTGCCAGCAGCCAAAAAAAACAGGGGGGTCCTTCTGAAGCTTTCTTT
TRBJ2-5 | TRBV19 | TRBD1 | . | CASSLGTGGETQYF | TGTGCCAGTAGTCTCGGGACAGGGGGAGAGACCCAGTACTTC
TRBJ1-1 | TRBV4-1 | TRBD1 | . | CASSQGQGNTEAFF | TGCGCCAGCAGCCAGGGACAGGGAAACACTGAAGCTTTCTTT
TRBJ1-2 | TRBV29-1 | . | . | CSVKAGAVIYGYTF | TGCAGCGTCAAGGCAGGGGCGGTAATCTATGGCTACACCTTC
TRBJ2-3 | TRBV19 | . | . | CASTNGGADTQYF | TGTGCCAGTACTAACGGCGGGGCAGATACGCAGTATTTT
TRBJ1-1 | TRBV27 | . | few | CASIKEGRRTEAFF | TGTGCCAGCATTAAGGAAGGCCGGAGGACTGAAGCTTTCTTT
TRBJ2-3 | TRBV6-6 | TRBD2 | . | CASSPGTTITDTQYF | TGTGCCAGCAGTCCCGGGACTACAATCACAGATACGCAGTATTTT
TRBJ2-3 | TRBV15 | TRBD2 | . | CATRIPGLAGGHTDTQYF | TGTGCCACCAGGATCCCGGGACTAGCGGGGGGCCACACAGATACGCAGTATTTT
TRBJ1-1 | TRBV5-6 | . | few | CASSLSRGNTEAFF | TGTGCCAGCAGCTTGAGCAGGGGGAACACTGAAGCTTTCTTT
TRBJ2-1 | TRBV7-6 | TRBD2 | once | CASSLAGRAENEQFF | TGTGCCAGCAGCTTAGCCGGGAGGGCCGAGAATGAGCAGTTCTTC
TRBJ2-1 | TRBV9 | TRBD2 | . | CASSVPGLAGDQVYNEQFF | TGTGCCAGCAGCGTACCGGGACTAGCGGGGGACCAAGTCTACAATGAGCAGTTCTTC
TRBJ2-3 | TRBV11-3 | TRBD1 | . | CASSPTGGADTQYF | TGTGCCAGCAGCCCTACAGGGGGAGCAGATACGCAGTATTTT
TRBJ1-1 | TRBV7-9 | TRBD1 | . | CASSFYPGTGSRVGTEAFF | TGTGCCAGCAGCTTCTATCCCGGGACAGGGAGTCGCGTAGGGACTGAAGCTTTCTTT
TRBJ1-2 | TRBV5-1 | . | once | CASRGDVGGYTF | TGCGCCAGCAGGGGCGACGTCGGAGGCTACACCTTC
TRBJ2-1 | TRBV5-1 | TRBD1 | . | CASSSGQPYNEQFF | TGCGCCAGCAGCTCGGGACAGCCTTACAATGAGCAGTTCTTC
TRBJ2-4 | TRBV30 | TRBD2 | . | CAWSVKLASGKGNIQYF | TGTGCCTGGAGTGTAAAGTTGGCTAGCGGGAAGGGAAACATTCAGTACTTC
TRBJ1-2 | TRBV13 | . | once | CASSLYSAGANYGYTF | TGTGCCAGCAGCTTATATAGCGCTGGAGCTAACTATGGCTACACCTTC
TRBJ1-1 | TRBV6-6 | . | . | CASSRWDTASGAEAFF | TGTGCCAGCAGTAGATGGGACACCGCCTCGGGCGCTGAAGCTTTCTTT
TRBJ2-5 | TRBV30 | . | . | CAWGGLQETQYF | TGTGCCTGGGGGGGACTTCAAGAGACTCAGTACTTC
TRBJ2-3 | TRBV5-4 | . | once | CASSSRDTQYF | TGTGCCAGCAGCTCGAGAGATACGCAGTATTTT
TRBJ1-1 | TRBV19 | . | . | CASSTGGGGNTEAFF | TGTGCCAGTAGTACCGGGGGAGGTGGGAACACTGAAGCTTTCTTT
TRBJ2-7 | TRBV25-1 | TRBD2 | . | CASSLRTSGRYEQYF | TGTGCCAGCAGTCTGCGGACTAGCGGGCGGTACGAGCAGTACTTC